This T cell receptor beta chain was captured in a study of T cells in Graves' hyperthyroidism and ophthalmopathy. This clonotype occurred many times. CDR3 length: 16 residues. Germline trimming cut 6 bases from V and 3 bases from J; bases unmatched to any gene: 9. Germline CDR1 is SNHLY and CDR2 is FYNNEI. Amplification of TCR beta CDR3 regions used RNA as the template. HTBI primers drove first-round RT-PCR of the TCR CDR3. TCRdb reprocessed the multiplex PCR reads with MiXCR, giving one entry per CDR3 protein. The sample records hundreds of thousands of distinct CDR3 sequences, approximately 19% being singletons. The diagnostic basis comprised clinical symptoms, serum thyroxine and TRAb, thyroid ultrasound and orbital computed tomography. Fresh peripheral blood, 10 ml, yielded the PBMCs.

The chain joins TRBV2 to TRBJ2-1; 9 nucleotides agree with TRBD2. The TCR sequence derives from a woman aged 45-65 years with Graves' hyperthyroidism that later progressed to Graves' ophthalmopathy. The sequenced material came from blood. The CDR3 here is CASRESGGRYYNEQFF. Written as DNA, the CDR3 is TGTGCCAGCAGAGAAAGCGGGGGGCGATACTACAATGAGCAGTTCTTC.